The sequence of this T cell receptor (beta chain) was determined in a study of cytotoxic CD8 clonotypes in ibrutinib-treated CLL. Study conclusions and caveats: At ibrutinib response, clonality increased, and at progression it declined back toward baseline.

TCRdb's table, derived via immunoSEQ multiplex PCR, lists solely in-frame clones and lacks some. The sample records 35,000 to 55,000 clones, under 75% being singletons. This clone has a single count. The antigen remains undetermined. The clonotype originates from a human donor with chronic lymphocytic leukemia. The specimen comprised PBMCs, sampled after 12 months of ibrutinib treatment.

CDR3 region: CAISESGVTEAFF. DNA for the CDR3: TGTGCCATCAGTGAATCGGGGGTAACTGAAGCTTTCTTT. The chain uses TRBV10-3 and TRBJ1-1; perhaps TRBD1 as D (5 bases). The germline V gene has CDR1 ENHRY and CDR2 SYGVKD. Trimming took 3 bases from V and 5 from J, leaving 10 bases between them. This CDR3 region has 13 residues.